These 17 T cell receptor beta chains were all obtained from the same sample, sequenced in a study of cytomegalovirus exposure and HLA in healthy donors. 13 Jbeta primers and 60 Vbeta primers were used for the PCR. Data came from immunoSEQ multiplex PCR; TCRdb stores just in-frame clones and leaves some out. The table includes about 70,000 clones, roughly 90% detected once. Sequenced sample: PBMCs. The source is a woman in her 30s in good health and CMV-seronegative.

The table lists this clone with a few counts. The chain has TRBV19 and TRBJ1-1; D perhaps matches TRBD1 (5 bases). The CDR3 runs 13 residues. Looked up from germline, CDR1 is LNHDA and CDR2 is SQIVND (reference sequence). The V end lost 5 bases, the J end lost 1 base, and 8 bases lay between the germline ends. CDR3 sequence: CASSDGQNTEAFF. The CDR3 DNA reads as TGTGCCAGTAGTGACGGACAGAACACTGAAGCTTTCTTT.

V usage is TRBV5-5 and J usage is TRBJ1-6, with D possibly matching TRBD1 (6 bases). Trimming removed 6 bases at V and 0 bases at J, with 16 bases between. Germline loops: CDR1 SGHKS, CDR2 YYEKEE (reference sequence). CDR3 size: 17 residues. The CDR3 here is CASISQGTSSYNSPLHF. The CDR3 DNA follows: TGTGCCAGCATCTCCCAGGGGACCAGCTCCTATAATTCACCCCTCCACTTT.

About this clone: Sequence at one end of the junction differs from germline and may be a read error. V gene TRBV10-1 combines with J gene TRBJ1-1; D not resolved. Looked up from germline, CDR1 is WNHNN and CDR2 is SYGVQD (reference sequence). CDR3 length: 15 amino acids. The CDR3: CAGSFGARTNTEAFF. The CDR3 region has the DNA TGCGCCGGCAGTTTTGGAGCCCGAACGAACACTGAAGCTTTCTTT.

The table lists this clone with a count of one. The gene calls are TRBV9 and TRBJ1-1, with D tentatively TRBD1 (5 bases). Trimming removed 2 bases at V and 4 bases at J, with 12 bases between. The germline V gene has CDR1 SGDLS and CDR2 YYNGEE. The CDR3 has 14 residues. CDR3 nucleotide sequence: TGTGCCAGCAGCGTCTGGGGGGGGAGCACTGAAGCTTTCTTT. Translating it yields CASSVWGGSTEAFF.

J is TRBJ2-1 and V is TRBV15; 12 positions agree with TRBD2. Germline values: CDR1 LNHNV, CDR2 YYDKDF (reference sequence). The CDR3 is 15 residues long. The V gene end was trimmed by 5 bases and the J gene end by 7 bases; junction bases not matched to a gene: 6. The CDR3 bases are TGTGCCACCAGCGTCGGGACTAGCGGGTCTAATGAGCAGTTCTTC. Its protein is CATSVGTSGSNEQFF.

The J gene is TRBJ2-7, the V gene TRBV7-6, with D perhaps matching TRBD2 (6 bases). CDR1 is SGHVS and CDR2 is FNYEAQ in the germline V gene. Trimming shortened V by 5 bases and J by 2 bases, and 13 bases separated the two germline ends. This CDR3 comprises 14 residues. The CDR3 is CASSPLEGAYEQYF. The CDR3 DNA reads TGTGCCAGCAGCCCCCTGGAGGGAGCCTACGAGCAGTACTTC.

The V call is TRBV6-6, the J call TRBJ1-6; perhaps TRBD1 as D (5 bases). V lost 5 bases, J lost 5 bases, and 16 bases lay in between. The CDR3 is 16 residues long. Germline loops: CDR1 MNHNY, CDR2 SVGAGI (reference sequence). The CDR3 sequence is CASSGGRGGNNSPLHF. The DNA of the CDR3 is TGTGCCAGCAGTGGGGGACGGGGGGGGAATAATTCACCCCTCCACTTT.

The chain has TRBV7-9 and TRBJ2-5; 8 positions agree with TRBD1. CDR1 and CDR2 (germline): SEHNR, FQNEAQ (reference sequence). This CDR3 contains 18 residues. V lost 8 bases, J lost 2 bases, and 19 bases stayed unmatched. CDR3 bases: TGTGCCAGCGACTTCTCTACCTTCGGTGGGACAGGACAAGAGACCCAGTACTTC. Its protein product is CASDFSTFGGTGQETQYF.

V and J are TRBV28 and TRBJ2-7; TRBD2 agrees at 8 bases. CDR3 length: 15 amino acids. V lost 3 bases, J lost 0 bases, and 4 bases stayed unmatched. Germline V CDR1 and CDR2: MDHEN, SYDVKM. The CDR3 protein is CASSLIAGISYEQYF. The DNA of the CDR3 is TGTGCCAGCAGTTTGATAGCGGGAATCTCCTACGAGCAGTACTTC. Filled out from reference TRBV28 and TRBJ2-7, the complete variable domain reads DVKVTQSSRYLVKRTGEKVFLECVQDMDHENMFWYRQDPGLGLRLIYFSYDVKMKEKGDIPEGYSVSREKKERFSLILESASTNQTSMYLCASSLIAGISYEQYFGPGTRLTVT.

The chain uses TRBV7-2 and TRBJ1-5; 9 bases map to TRBD1. The ends lost 1 base at V and 4 bases at J; junction bases unmatched: 2. Germline V gives CDR1 SGHTA, CDR2 FQGNSA. This CDR3 spans 15 amino acids. CDR3 sequence (DNA): TGTGCCAGCAGCTTAGGACAGGGGGAGAATCAGCCCCAGCATTTT. Translating it yields CASSLGQGENQPQHF.

The gene calls are TRBV5-1 and TRBJ1-3; the match to TRBD1 covers 9 bases. The trim removed 1 base at V and 1 base at J, leaving 12 bases unmatched. CDR1 is SGHRS and CDR2 is YFSETQ in the germline V gene. This CDR3 is 19 amino acids long. The CDR3 DNA reads TGCGCCAGCAGCTTGTCGCCCAATCCGGGACAGGGTTCTGGAAACACCATATATTTT. Translation gives CASSLSPNPGQGSGNTIYF.

The rearrangement uses TRBV11-2 and TRBJ2-1; D might be TRBD2 (5 bases). V lost 1 base and J lost 0, with 16 bases in between. Germline CDR1 SGHAT, CDR2 FQNNGV. This CDR3 has 18 amino acids. The CDR3 spells CASSLVERFLASYNEQFF. The CDR3 nucleotides are TGTGCCAGCAGCTTAGTAGAGCGGTTCCTAGCCTCCTACAATGAGCAGTTCTTC. The complete variable domain, with remaining parts taken from reference TRBV11-2 and TRBJ2-1, reads EAGVAQSPRYKIIEKRQSVAFWCNPISGHATLYWYQQILGQGPKLLIQFQNNGVVDDSQLPKDRFSAERLKGVDSTLKIQPAKLEDSAVYLCASSLVERFLASYNEQFFGPGTRLTVL.

CDR3 bases: TGCGCCAGCAGCCAAGGGGACAGGGGGCGGGTGAACACTGAAGCTTTCTTT. As protein: CASSQGDRGRVNTEAFF. The genes are TRBV4-1 and TRBJ1-1; 12 nucleotides agree with TRBD1. V dropped 1 base and J dropped 0; count of bases not matched to a gene: 3. CDR1 is MGHRA, CDR2 YSYEKL, per germline. The CDR3 totals 17 residues.

This rearrangement joins TRBV12-5 to TRBJ2-5, with 10 nucleotides matching TRBD2. CDR3 size: 14 residues. J was trimmed by 5 bases and V by 4 bases; bases with no gene match: 4. Germline V gene data show CDR1 as LGHNT and CDR2 as FRNRAP. The DNA of the CDR3 is TGTGCTAGTGGTTCTAATAGCGGGGGGGAGACCCAGTACTTC. Its protein product is CASGSNSGGETQYF.

The rearrangement uses TRBV5-1 and TRBJ2-2; TRBD2 matches 7 bases. The CDR3 has 15 amino acids. V was clipped by 4 bases and J by 0 bases; unmatched bases: 3. Germline V lookup: CDR1 SGHRS, CDR2 YFSETQ. The CDR3 DNA reads TGCGCCAGCAGCCGGGGACTACCGAACACCGGGGAGCTGTTTTTT. Protein product: CASSRGLPNTGELFF.

V gene TRBV6-1 combines with J gene TRBJ1-3; D perhaps matches TRBD1 (6 bases). Germline V lookup: CDR1 MNHNS, CDR2 SASEGT. The CDR3 is 15 residues long. V lost 3 bases and J lost 0, with 9 bases in between. The CDR3 is CASSETTGSGNTIYF. The CDR3 nucleotides read TGTGCCAGCAGTGAGACGACAGGCTCTGGAAACACCATATATTTT.

V and J are TRBV28 and TRBJ2-7; 8 bases line up with TRBD2. CDR3 size: 15 residues. V shed 9 bases and J 2 bases; nucleotides not matched to a gene: 12. The germline gives CDR1 MDHEN, CDR2 SYDVKM. CDR3 region: CASSGGGGRPYEQYF. CDR3 nucleotides: TGTGCCAGTTCCGGGGGGGGCGGGAGACCCTACGAGCAGTACTTC.